Only a few counts were recorded for the clone carrying this T cell receptor (beta chain). Its cognate antigen is unknown. V lost 2 bases and J lost 6; bases outside the gene matches: 9. The CDR3 has 16 residues. Germline CDR1 reads SGHTA; CDR2 reads FQGTGA. Next came a second PCR, run for roughly 6 to 11 cycles, which used a sample-barcoded 5' primer along with a J-beta primer mix. TCRdb ran MiXCR on the 5' RACE reads and lists one entry per CDR3 protein. The sample lists around 1,000,000 distinct CDR3 sequences, roughly two fifths occurring once. This record belongs to a study of blood T cells in healthy people across ages. The study, taken as a whole, reports: Older age went with lower TCR beta diversity per million T cells, in a roughly linear way. Expanded clonotype changes were possibly confounded by unknown donor CMV status. Because sorting was not performed, PBMCs prevented conclusive naive versus antigen-experienced comparison.

The TCR was taken from a young man in good health. The specimen was blood. This chain links TRBV7-3 with TRBJ2-1; 8 positions match TRBD2. Here the CDR3 DNA reads TGTGCCAGCAGCTTAGATCGGGGGGGCAATTCCAATGAGCAGTTCTTC. This gives the protein CASSLDRGGNSNEQFF. The whole variable domain, filled in from reference TRBV7-3 and TRBJ2-1, reads GAGVSQTPSNKVTEKGKYVELRCDPISGHTALYWYRQSLGQGPEFLIYFQGTGAADDSGLPNDRFFAVRPEGSVSTLKIQRTERGDSAVYLCASSLDRGGNSNEQFFGPGTRLTVL.